This passage covers 32 T cell receptor beta chains from one sample sequenced in a study of CD8+ T cells in alopecia areata. Following extraction, RNA underwent reverse transcription to cDNA, which served as the sequencing template. This table comes from immunoSEQ multiplex PCR, and its TCRdb copy is limited to in-frame clones, with some not included. The sample lists approximately 89,000 clones, around 44% occurring once. Sample: CD4+ T cells sorted from blood. The source is a human donor with alopecia areata.

The genes are TRBV11-2 and TRBJ2-3; D is undetermined. This CDR3 has 13 residues. V was pared by 1 base and J by 2 bases, with 4 bases between. Germline V lookup: CDR1 SGHAT, CDR2 FQNNGV. CDR3 region: CASSLGNTDTQYF. CDR3 coding DNA: TGTGCCAGCAGCTTAGGTAACACAGATACGCAGTATTTT.

The sample holds a few counts of this clone. The chain has TRBV11-3 and TRBJ1-1; D uncertain. The CDR3 loop spans 12 amino acids. V was trimmed by 11 bases and J by 3 bases, leaving 13 bases between them. Germline V gives CDR1 SGHNT, CDR2 YENEEA. The CDR3 bases are TGTGCCGTCGGGCAGCGGGACACTGAAGCTTTCTTT. Protein sequence: CAVGQRDTEAFF.

V is TRBV6-1 and J is TRBJ2-5, with 7 bases aligning to TRBD1. J lost 5 bases, V lost 3 bases, and 3 bases had no gene match. The CDR3 loop spans 13 amino acids. Germline CDR1 and CDR2: MNHNS and SASEGT. In DNA form, the CDR3 reads TGTGCCAGCAGTGAGAGGGGGCGGGAGACCCAGTACTTC. Protein product: CASSERGRETQYF.

The gene calls are TRBV30 and TRBJ2-7, with D possibly called TRBD1 or TRBD2 (5 bases each). CDR3 length: 12 residues. V was trimmed by 3 bases and J by 3 bases, leaving 9 bases between them. In germline, CDR1 is GTSNPN, CDR2 SVGIG (reference sequence). CDR3 bases: TGTGCCTGGAGCGGGGCACTCTACGAGCAGTACTTC. Translating it yields CAWSGALYEQYF.

V usage is TRBV30 and J usage is TRBJ2-2; D is unresolved. V was cut by 0 bases and J by 4 bases, with 9 bases left in between. The CDR3 is 14 residues long. From germline, CDR1 is GTSNPN and CDR2 SVGIG (reference sequence). CDR3 nucleotides: TGTGCCTGGAGTGTACTTATCCGCACCGGGGAGCTGTTTTTT. This translates into CAWSVLIRTGELFF. The whole variable domain, filled in from reference TRBV30 and TRBJ2-2, reads SQTIHQWPATLVQPVGSPLSLECTVEGTSNPNLYWYRQAAGRGLQLLFYSVGIGQISSEVPQNLSASRPQDRQFILSSKKLLLSDSGFYLCAWSVLIRTGELFFGEGSRLTVL.

The CDR3: CAGTGTHEQYF. In DNA form, the CDR3 reads TGTGCCGGAACCGGGACACACGAGCAGTACTTC. The genes are TRBV30 and TRBJ2-7; D perhaps matches TRBD1 (6 bases). This CDR3 has 11 residues. Germline CDR1 and CDR2: GTSNPN and SVGIG (reference sequence). Trimming left V 8 bases short and J 5 bases short, with 13 bases between.

By sample share, this clone is medium-sized. The J gene is TRBJ2-1, the V gene TRBV29-1, with a weak D call TRBD1 (6 bases). V was clipped by 2 bases and J by 6 bases, with 8 bases between them. This CDR3 region has 12 residues. The germline V gene has CDR1 SQVTM and CDR2 ANQGSEA. The CDR3 loop is CSVERTANEQFF. The CDR3 DNA reads TGCAGCGTTGAACGGACAGCCAATGAGCAGTTCTTC.

V usage is TRBV6-6 and J usage is TRBJ2-7, with 8 bases fitting TRBD2. V was clipped by 6 bases and J by 3 bases; unmatched bases: 10. This CDR3 is 15 amino acids long. CDR1 is MNHNY, CDR2 SVGAGI, per germline (reference sequence). CDR3 residues: CASRPREGGLYEQYF. CDR3 nucleotide sequence: TGTGCCAGCAGGCCTCGGGAGGGGGGCCTCTACGAGCAGTACTTC.

There are a few counts of this clone. V usage is TRBV4-1 and J usage is TRBJ2-4; 9 bases match TRBD2. The CDR3 contains 16 residues. Germline CDR1 is MGHRA and CDR2 is YSYEKL. With V trimmed by 3 bases and J by 0 bases, 3 bases remained unmatched. The CDR3 loop is CASSQLAGIAKNIQYF. Written as DNA, the CDR3 is TGCGCCAGCAGCCAGCTAGCGGGGATAGCCAAAAACATTCAGTACTTC.

In this sample, this clone turned up a few times. The genes are TRBV29-1 and TRBJ1-2, with TRBD1 identical over 7 bases. Looked up from germline, CDR1 is SQVTM and CDR2 is ANQGSEA. The CDR3 covers 12 residues. J gave up 4 bases and V 7 bases, and 6 bases lay outside the gene matches. The CDR3 is CSAGTALYGYTF. The CDR3 nucleotides read TGCAGCGCCGGGACAGCCCTCTATGGCTACACCTTC.

The CDR3 bases are TGCAGCGTTGCGACGGGGTTTTTGGGCTACAATGAGCAGTTCTTC. It encodes CSVATGFLGYNEQFF. The rearrangement links TRBV29-1 to TRBJ2-1, with D perhaps TRBD2 (5 bases). The ends were cut back, 4 bases at V and 3 bases at J, with 16 bases in the middle. In germline, CDR1 is SQVTM, CDR2 ANQGSEA. CDR3 length: 15 residues.

This rearrangement joins TRBV2 to TRBJ2-7; 16 nucleotides agree with TRBD2. The CDR3 runs to 17 residues. Germline V lookup: CDR1 SNHLY, CDR2 FYNNEI. J lost 2 bases, V lost 8 bases, and 9 bases had no gene match. CDR3 sequence: CASGRPGTSGGAYEQYF. CDR3 in DNA: TGTGCCAGCGGACGACCCGGGACTAGCGGGGGGGCCTACGAGCAGTACTTC. Complete variable domain (other parts from reference TRBV2 and TRBJ2-7): EPEVTQTPSHQVTQMGQEVILRCVPISNHLYFYWYRQILGQKVEFLVSFYNNEISEKSEIFDDQFSVERPDGSNFTLKIRSTKLEDSAMYFCASGRPGTSGGAYEQYFGPGTRLTVT.

V gene TRBV28 combines with J gene TRBJ2-5; no firm D call. Germline V gene data show CDR1 as MDHEN and CDR2 as SYDVKM. The CDR3 totals 13 residues. The V end was cut by 2 bases, the J end by 4 bases, with 8 bases between. The CDR3 DNA sequence: TGTGCCAGCAGTTTAGTCCGAGGAGAGACCCAGTACTTC. Amino acids: CASSLVRGETQYF.

The chain has TRBV11-3 and TRBJ2-5; D gene ambiguous. The CDR3 has 14 amino acids. Germline V gives CDR1 SGHNT, CDR2 YENEEA. The V end lost 3 bases, the J end lost 3 bases, and 11 bases lay between the germline ends. The CDR3 loop reads CASSFPGLKETQYF. The DNA of the CDR3 is TGTGCCAGCAGCTTTCCGGGTCTCAAAGAGACCCAGTACTTC.

The chain carries TRBV28 and TRBJ2-7; 12 nucleotides align to TRBD2. Germline V lookup: CDR1 MDHEN, CDR2 SYDVKM. The CDR3 is 14 residues long. V trimming: 6 bases; J trimming: 4 bases; junction bases outside the gene matches: 4. As DNA, the CDR3 is TGTGCCAGCAGCCCTAGCGGGAGGGCTTACGAGCAGTACTTC. This translates into CASSPSGRAYEQYF.

The chain recombines TRBV7-2 with TRBJ2-3; 9 bases are shared with TRBD1. CDR3 length: 16 amino acids. The J segment lost 2 bases and the V segment lost 4 bases, leaving 7 bases of the junction unmatched. Germline V gene data show CDR1 as SGHTA and CDR2 as FQGNSA. The CDR3 spells CASSSRTGGITDTQYF. For the CDR3, the DNA is TGTGCCAGCAGCTCTCGAACAGGGGGCATCACAGATACGCAGTATTTT.

The sample holds a few counts of this clone. The chain links TRBV18 to TRBJ1-6; D not certain. Trimming removed 0 bases at V and 9 bases at J, with 12 bases between. The CDR3 is made up of 15 amino acids. The germline V gene encodes CDR1 KGHSH and CDR2 LQKENI. The DNA for the CDR3 is TGTGCCAGCTCACCACCTTACTCCGGGCGTTCACCCCTCCACTTT. Translation gives CASSPPYSGRSPLHF.

The chain recombines TRBV12-5 with TRBJ2-2, with D hard to call. The CDR3 totals 15 residues. The germline V and J ends were trimmed by 1 base and 2 bases, with 8 bases remaining between them. The germline gives CDR1 LGHNT, CDR2 FRNRAP. The CDR3 DNA reads as TGTGCTAGTGGTTTGGGACTCCTTAACACCGGGGAGCTGTTTTTT. It codes for CASGLGLLNTGELFF.

The chain's CDR3 is CSVERLAGGMNEQFF. The CDR3 DNA sequence: TGCAGCGTTGAGCGGCTAGCGGGGGGTATGAATGAGCAGTTCTTC. The J gene is TRBJ2-1, the V gene TRBV29-1; 11 positions agree with TRBD2. Germline V gene sequence: CDR1 SQVTM, CDR2 ANQGSEA. The J segment lost 7 bases and the V segment lost 3 bases, leaving 8 bases of the junction unmatched. This CDR3 comprises 15 residues.

CDR3 sequence: CSSRASYNEQFF. Here the CDR3 DNA reads TGCAGCTCCAGGGCCTCCTACAATGAGCAGTTCTTC. The rearrangement links TRBV29-1 to TRBJ2-1; tentative D call: TRBD1 (5 bases). CDR3 length: 12 amino acids. The germline V and J ends were trimmed by 8 bases and 0 bases, with 8 bases remaining between them. Germline V gene data show CDR1 as SQVTM and CDR2 as ANQGSEA.

The J gene is TRBJ2-7, the V gene TRBV29-1; D ambiguous. Trimming left V 5 bases short and J 0 bases short, with 17 bases between. Germline assignment: CDR1 SQVTM and CDR2 ANQGSEA. This CDR3 is built from 15 residues. The CDR3 loop is CSVLKLKGNSYEQYF. The CDR3 nucleotides are TGCAGCGTTTTAAAGTTGAAGGGAAACTCCTACGAGCAGTACTTC.

The CDR3 nucleotides read TGTGCCAGCACTGGCCAAAACTATGGCTACACCTTC. Its protein is CASTGQNYGYTF. The chain links TRBV6-1 to TRBJ1-2; D is unclear. V lost 7 bases to trimming and J lost 2 bases, with 8 bases between them. The CDR3 has 12 residues. From germline, CDR1 is MNHNS and CDR2 SASEGT.

The rearrangement uses TRBV6-5 and TRBJ2-3, with D maybe TRBD1 (5 bases). The CDR3 sequence is 12 residues long. With 6 bases removed from V and 4 bases from J, the gap between germline ends came to 8 bases. Germline V gene sequence: CDR1 MNHEY, CDR2 SVGAGI. CDR3 loop: CASRTTADTQYF. CDR3 coding DNA: TGTGCCAGCAGGACGACAGCAGATACGCAGTATTTT.

This clone was observed at least ten times. This chain uses TRBV28 with TRBJ2-6; D tentatively fits TRBD1 or TRBD2 (5 bases each). This CDR3 is built from 16 residues. CDR1 MDHEN and CDR2 SYDVKM come from the germline V gene. Trimming took 5 bases from V and 0 from J, leaving 11 bases between them. CDR3 sequence: CASSPGRSSGANVLTF. In DNA, the CDR3 is TGTGCCAGCAGTCCGGGACGGTCCTCTGGGGCCAACGTCCTGACTTTC. Filled out from reference TRBV28 and TRBJ2-6, the complete variable domain reads DVKVTQSSRYLVKRTGEKVFLECVQDMDHENMFWYRQDPGLGLRLIYFSYDVKMKEKGDIPEGYSVSREKKERFSLILESASTNQTSMYLCASSPGRSSGANVLTFGAGSRLTVL.

This rearrangement joins TRBV30 to TRBJ2-3; TRBD1 matches at 9 bases. With 3 bases clipped from V and 5 bases from J, the junction kept 9 bases outside the gene matches. The CDR3 is made up of 15 amino acids. Germline V lookup: CDR1 GTSNPN, CDR2 SVGIG (reference sequence). The CDR3 region is CAWRHRDRDQDTQYF. CDR3 in DNA: TGTGCCTGGAGACACCGGGACAGGGATCAAGATACGCAGTATTTT.

There are a few counts of this clone. The chain is built from TRBV2 and TRBJ1-2; 10 nucleotides line up with TRBD1. The CDR3 is made up of 14 amino acids. The junction had 7 bases not matched to a gene; V was cut back by 7 bases and J by 5 bases. CDR1 and CDR2 from the germline V gene are SNHLY and FYNNEI. The CDR3 coding sequence is TGTGCCAGCAATGTTGGGACAGGGGCGTATGGCTACACCTTC. Its translation: CASNVGTGAYGYTF.

This clone is classed as medium-sized. The rearrangement joins TRBV25-1 to TRBJ1-1; no firm D call. This CDR3 is built from 13 residues. The V gene lost 7 bases and the J gene lost 4 bases, with 13 bases spanning the gap. Germline V lookup: CDR1 MGHDK, CDR2 SYGVNS. The CDR3 DNA is TGTGCCAGCAAGGCCCCCGGGAGCACTGAAGCTTTCTTT. Translation gives CASKAPGSTEAFF. The full variable domain, completed using reference TRBV25-1 and TRBJ1-1, is EADIYQTPRYLVIGTGKKITLECSQTMGHDKMYWYQQDPGMELHLIHYSYGVNSTEKGDLSSESTVSRIRTEHFPLTLESARPSHTSQYLCASKAPGSTEAFFGQGTRLTVV.

The chain uses TRBV7-9 and TRBJ2-7, with no clear D. The CDR3 spans 16 residues. Germline CDR1 SEHNR, CDR2 FQNEAQ (reference sequence). V was clipped by 5 bases and J by 6 bases, with 23 bases between them. CDR3 region: CASSPSIRTIRPEQYF. The CDR3 DNA reads TGTGCCAGCAGCCCCTCCATTAGAACAATCAGGCCCGAGCAGTACTTC.

The rearrangement joins TRBV6-1 to TRBJ2-3; TRBD1 matches at 7 bases. The CDR3 covers 13 residues. Per germline, CDR1 MNHNS and CDR2 SASEGT. The J segment lost 4 bases and the V segment lost 2 bases, leaving 0 bases of the junction unmatched. CDR3 sequence (DNA): TGTGCCAGCAGTGAACAGGGGGCAGATACGCAGTATTTT. Translated: CASSEQGADTQYF.

The J gene is TRBJ2-1, the V gene TRBV30, with D maybe TRBD2 (6 bases). The germline V and J ends were trimmed by 8 bases and 5 bases, with 10 bases remaining between them. The CDR3 length is 11 residues. CDR1 and CDR2 from the germline V gene are GTSNPN and SVGIG (reference sequence). The CDR3: CAGEADNEQFF. The CDR3 bases are TGTGCCGGGGAGGCCGACAATGAGCAGTTCTTC.

The genes are TRBV30 and TRBJ2-3, with 7 nucleotides matching TRBD1. Germline V gene sequence: CDR1 GTSNPN, CDR2 SVGIG (reference sequence). V trimming: 3 bases; J trimming: 5 bases; junction bases outside the gene matches: 5. The CDR3 runs 13 residues. This chain's CDR3 is CAWSINRGDTQYF. The CDR3 region has the DNA TGTGCCTGGAGCATAAACAGGGGAGATACGCAGTATTTT.

The chain couples TRBV29-1 to TRBJ2-3, with 7 positions matching TRBD1. J lost 0 bases, V lost 1 base, and 13 bases had no gene match. The CDR3 has 18 residues. Germline V gene sequence: CDR1 SQVTM, CDR2 ANQGSEA. The CDR3 bases are TGCAGCGTTGAAGGACAGGGAACCGTCGGGTTCAGCACAGATACGCAGTATTTT. Its protein product is CSVEGQGTVGFSTDTQYF.